This T cell receptor beta chain came from a study of CD8+CD57+ T cells in acquired aplastic anemia. The study's findings and limits: Patients and controls had in common 25 to 30 CD8+ CDR3 sequences. Patients and healthy controls showed no significant CD8+ Simpson's diversity difference.

A word on this clonotype: Its antigen is undetermined.

Template material for TCR beta VDJ and CDR3 profiling consisted of genomic DNA. TCRdb called the reads again in MiXCR, with one record for every CDR3 protein. The sample has about 160,000 distinct CDR3 sequences; around half are singletons. The germline gives CDR1 GTSNPN, CDR2 SVGIG (reference sequence). The ends were cut back, 3 bases at V and 8 bases at J, with 9 bases in the middle. This CDR3 comprises 11 residues. All patients picked for sequencing had shown, by flow cytometry, an expansion of CD8+CD57+ cells. Every patient had severe acquired aplastic anemia. Sequencing was performed on sorted CD4+, CD8+, or CD8+CD57+ T cells (not recorded which) from PBMCs. This rearrangement joins TRBV30 to TRBJ2-3; D is uncertain. This TCR derives from a human donor with aplastic anemia. The CDR3 bases are TGTGCCTGGAGGCAGCGACGTACGCAGTATTTT. Amino acid sequence: CAWRQRRTQYF. Full variable domain (rest looked up from reference TRBV30 and TRBJ2-3): SQTIHQWPATLVQPVGSPLSLECTVEGTSNPNLYWYRQAAGRGLQLLFYSVGIGQISSEVPQNLSASRPQDRQFILSSKKLLLSDSGFYLCAWRQRRTQYFGPGTRLTVL.